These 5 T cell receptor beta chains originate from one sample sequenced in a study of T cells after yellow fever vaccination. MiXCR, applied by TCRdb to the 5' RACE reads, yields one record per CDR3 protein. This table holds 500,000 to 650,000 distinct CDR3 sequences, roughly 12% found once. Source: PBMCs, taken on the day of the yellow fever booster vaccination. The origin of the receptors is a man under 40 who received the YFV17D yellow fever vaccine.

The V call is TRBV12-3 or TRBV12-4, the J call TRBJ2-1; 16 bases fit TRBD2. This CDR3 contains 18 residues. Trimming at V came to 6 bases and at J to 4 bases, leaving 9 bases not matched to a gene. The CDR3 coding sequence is TGTGCCAGCAGGTGGGGGACTAGCGGGAGGGGAAAATACAATGAGCAGTTCTTC. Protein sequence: CASRWGTSGRGKYNEQFF.

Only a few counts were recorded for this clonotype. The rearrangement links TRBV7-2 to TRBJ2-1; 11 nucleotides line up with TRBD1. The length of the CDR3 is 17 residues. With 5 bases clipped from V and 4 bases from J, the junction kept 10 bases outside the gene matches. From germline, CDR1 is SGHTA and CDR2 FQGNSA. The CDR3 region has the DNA TGTGCCAGCAGCGCAAGGACAGGGGGCCAGGGGTACAATGAGCAGTTCTTC. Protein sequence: CASSARTGGQGYNEQFF.

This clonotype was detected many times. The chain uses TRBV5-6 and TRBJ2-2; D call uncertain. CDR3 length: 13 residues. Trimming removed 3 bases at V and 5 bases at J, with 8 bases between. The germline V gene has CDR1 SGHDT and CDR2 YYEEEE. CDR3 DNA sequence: TGTGCCAGCAGCTCACCCGGGACCGGGGAGCTGTTTTTT. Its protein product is CASSSPGTGELFF.

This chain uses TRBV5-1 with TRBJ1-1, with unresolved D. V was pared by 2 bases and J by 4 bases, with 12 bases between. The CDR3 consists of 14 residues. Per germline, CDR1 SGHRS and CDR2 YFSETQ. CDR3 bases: TGCGCCAGCAGCTTACCCCTGGATGGCACTGAAGCTTTCTTT. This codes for CASSLPLDGTEAFF.

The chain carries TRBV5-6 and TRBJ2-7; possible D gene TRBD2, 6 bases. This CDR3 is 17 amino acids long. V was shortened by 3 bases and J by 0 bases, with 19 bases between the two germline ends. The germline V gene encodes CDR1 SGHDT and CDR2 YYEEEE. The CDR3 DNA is TGTGCCAGCAGCTCTGGAGGGCTTGGGACGAACTCCTACGAGCAGTACTTC. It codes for CASSSGGLGTNSYEQYF.